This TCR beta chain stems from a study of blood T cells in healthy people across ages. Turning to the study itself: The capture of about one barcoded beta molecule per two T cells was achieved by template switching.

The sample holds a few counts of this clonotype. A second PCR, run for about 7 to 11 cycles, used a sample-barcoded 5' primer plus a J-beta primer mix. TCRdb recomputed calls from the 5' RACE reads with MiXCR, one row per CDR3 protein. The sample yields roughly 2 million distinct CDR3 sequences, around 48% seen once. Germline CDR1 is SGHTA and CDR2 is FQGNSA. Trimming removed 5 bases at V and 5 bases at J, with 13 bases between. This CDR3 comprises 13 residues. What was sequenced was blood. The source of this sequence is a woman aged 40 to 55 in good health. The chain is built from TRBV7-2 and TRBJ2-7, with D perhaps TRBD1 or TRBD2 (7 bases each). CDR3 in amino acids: CASSPRGRDEQYF. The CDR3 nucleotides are TGTGCCAGCAGCCCCAGGGGGAGGGACGAGCAGTACTTC.